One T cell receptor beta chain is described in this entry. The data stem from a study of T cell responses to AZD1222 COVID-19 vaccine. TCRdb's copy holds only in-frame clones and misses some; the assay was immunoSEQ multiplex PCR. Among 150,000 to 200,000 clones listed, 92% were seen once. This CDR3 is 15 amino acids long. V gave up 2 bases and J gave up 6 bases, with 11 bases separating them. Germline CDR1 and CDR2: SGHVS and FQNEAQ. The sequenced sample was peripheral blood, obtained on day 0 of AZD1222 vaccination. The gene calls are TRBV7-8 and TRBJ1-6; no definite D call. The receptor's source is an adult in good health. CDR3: CASSLSGLFNSPLHF. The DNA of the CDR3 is TGTGCCAGCAGCTTAAGTGGGCTGTTTAATTCACCCCTCCACTTT. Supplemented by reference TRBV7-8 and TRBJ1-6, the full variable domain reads GAGVSQSPRYKVAKRGQDVALRCDPISGHVSLFWYQQALGQGPEFLTYFQNEAQLDKSGLPSDRFFAERPEGSVSTLKIQRTQQEDSAVYLCASSLSGLFNSPLHFGNGTRLTVT.